This is a list of T cell receptor beta chains from one sample in a study of blood T cell repertoires in COVID-19. Repertoires were generated with immunoSEQ multiplex PCR, while TCRdb's copy carries only in-frame clones and drops some. This table has roughly 120,000 clones, around four fifths appearing once. Specimen: peripheral blood. These TCRs come from a man older than 75 with COVID-19, enrolled during active disease. The CDR3 runs from the conserved cysteine through the conserved F or W. Each record gives: V gene, J gene, clone size, D gene, CDR3 DNA, CDR3 protein. A D gene is named only where the DNA matches it firmly. Clone size is given for some rows only: seen once, a few or many times, or a class if the clone is expanded.

TRBV5-8	TRBJ1-5	few	TRBD1	TGTGCCAGCAGTCAGGGGGCTGGTCAGCCCCAGCATTTT	CASSQGAGQPQHF
TRBV3-1/TRBV3-2	TRBJ1-1	-	-	TGTGCCAGCAGCCCCTACAGGAGAAACACTGAAGCTTTCTTT	CASSPYRRNTEAFF
TRBV12-3/TRBV12-4	TRBJ1-3	once	TRBD1	TGTGCCAGCAGTACAGGGGCCGAGGGGGCCATATATTTT	CASSTGAEGAIYF
TRBV25-1	TRBJ2-1	-	TRBD2	TGTGCCAGCAGTGGACTAGCGGGAGGGCGTTACAATGAGCAGTTCTTC	CASSGLAGGRYNEQFF
TRBV9	TRBJ1-1	-	-	TGTGCCAGCAGCGCCCACAGAGACACTGAAGCTTTCTTT	CASSAHRDTEAFF
TRBV7-6	TRBJ2-3	-	TRBD1	TGTGCCAGCAGCCAAGTTAGACAGGGTTGGGGCACAGATACGCAGTATTTT	CASSQVRQGWGTDTQYF
TRBV10-3	TRBJ1-6	-	TRBD1	TGTGCCACTGGGGTGGCCGGGACAGGGGATTCACCCCTCCACTTT	CATGVAGTGDSPLHF
TRBV4-1	TRBJ2-3	once	-	TGCGCCAGCAGCCAAAGTGCGGACAGCCGTAAGGCTTTT	CASSQSADSRKAF
TRBV10-1	TRBJ1-1	-	-	TGCGCCAGCAGTGAGTCGTACAGGAACACTGAAGCTTTCTTT	CASSESYRNTEAFF
TRBV3-1/TRBV3-2	TRBJ1-1	-	-	TGTGCCAGCAGCTCTGGACATAACACTGAAGCTTTCTTT	CASSSGHNTEAFF
TRBV6-6	TRBJ2-1	-	-	TGTGCCAGCAGTCCCAGAACTGGAAGGGGTGATGAGCAGTTCTTC	CASSPRTGRGDEQFF
TRBV30	TRBJ1-6	few	-	TGTGCCTCCGGCCGGGGGTCTTTCGCACCCCTCCACTTT	CASGRGSFAPLHF
TRBV6-5	TRBJ2-7	-	-	TGTGCCAGCAACGCACAGGGAGCTAGTAACGAGCAGTACTTC	CASNAQGASNEQYF
TRBV29-1	TRBJ2-5	-	TRBD1	TGCAGCGCCCTTGGGCGACAGGGCCAGATTGAGACCCAGTACTTC	CSALGRQGQIETQYF
TRBV18	TRBJ1-1	-	-	TGTGCCAGCTCAGTGGGAGAAAACACTGAAGCTTTCTTT	CASSVGENTEAFF
TRBV4-1	TRBJ2-3	-	TRBD2	TGCGCCAGCAGCCCCCCTAGCGGGAGGGCCGGGGCAGATACGCAGTATTTT	CASSPPSGRAGADTQYF
TRBV6-6	TRBJ2-1	-	-	TGTGCCAGCAGTTACCCCAGGGTTATAGGGTACAATGAGCAGTTCTTC	CASSYPRVIGYNEQFF
TRBV5-8	TRBJ1-2	-	TRBD1	TGTGCCAGCAGCGCCAGACAGGGTAGAGACTATGGCTACACCTTC	CASSARQGRDYGYTF
TRBV6-5	TRBJ2-1	-	TRBD1	TGTGCCAGCAGTCGACTGAGGACAGGGCGGGGTGAGCAGTTCTTC	CASSRLRTGRGEQFF
TRBV28	TRBJ1-2	once	-	TGTGCCAGCAGTTCACCCCCTCGACAGCCCTATGGCTACACCTTC	CASSSPPRQPYGYTF
TRBV28	TRBJ1-4	-	-	TGTGCCAGCAAAGCAGGGAGGAATGAAAAACTGTTTTTT	CASKAGRNEKLFF
TRBV27	TRBJ1-5	-	-	TGTGCCAGCAGCCCCGGACAGCAGTATCAGCCCCAGCATTTT	CASSPGQQYQPQHF
TRBV9	TRBJ2-1	many	TRBD2	TGTGCCAGCAGCGTTGGACTAGATCGTCTCAATGAGCAGTTCTTC	CASSVGLDRLNEQFF
TRBV5-5	TRBJ1-1	-	TRBD1	TGTGCCAGCAGCTTCAACAGGGGGCGCCTCAGCCAAGCTTTCTTT	CASSFNRGRLSQAFF
TRBV6-5	TRBJ2-7	-	TRBD1	TGTGCCAGCAGTTACAGGGACAGGGGCTCGGAGCAGTACTTC	CASSYRDRGSEQYF
TRBV25-1	TRBJ2-7	-	-	TGTGCCAGCAGTGAACAGGGCTACGAGCAGTACTTC	CASSEQGYEQYF
TRBV24-1	TRBJ1-2	once	TRBD1	TGTGCCACCAGTGATTACGGACAGGCTCACGGCTACACCTTC	CATSDYGQAHGYTF
TRBV9	TRBJ2-2	-	TRBD1	TGTGCCAGCAGCGTCGGGACAGGGGGCCACACCGGGGAGCTGTTTTTT	CASSVGTGGHTGELFF
TRBV28	TRBJ2-5	-	-	TGTGCCAGCAGTTCAGGGTTTCTCCGAGGTTATTTAAGAGAGACCCAGTACTTC	CASSSGFLRGYLRETQYF
TRBV7-6	TRBJ2-2	-	-	TGTGCCAGCAGCTGGGTAGCGTCGAACACCGGGGAGCTGTTTTTT	CASSWVASNTGELFF
TRBV6-2/TRBV6-3	TRBJ2-1	-	TRBD2	TGTGCCAGCAGTCTCTGGACTAGTCCTATTTACAATGAGCAGTTCTTC	CASSLWTSPIYNEQFF
TRBV6-6	TRBJ2-7	-	TRBD1	TGTGCCAGCAGTGGAGGGACAGGGGGCAACGAGCAGTACTTC	CASSGGTGGNEQYF
TRBV7-8	TRBJ2-5	-	-	TGTGCCAGCAGCTTTTTTGGAAGAGGAGAGACCCAGTACTTC	CASSFFGRGETQYF
TRBV5-1	TRBJ2-7	few	TRBD1	TGCGCCAGCAGCTTAGCGGGACAGGGTAATGGCGAGCAGTACTTC	CASSLAGQGNGEQYF
TRBV7-8	TRBJ2-1	-	TRBD1	TGTGCCAGCACCCTTTTCGGGGGACAGGGGTACAATGAGCAGTTCTTC	CASTLFGGQGYNEQFF
TRBV7-2	TRBJ1-2	-	-	TGTGCCAGCAGCCCGACGGGCCCTCCTCGGGGAGGCTACACCTTC	CASSPTGPPRGGYTF
TRBV28	TRBJ1-1	few	-	TGTGCCAGCACCACCGCCCCATCCGCGGAAGCTTTCTTT	CASTTAPSAEAFF
TRBV6-2/TRBV6-3	TRBJ2-5	-	TRBD1	TGTGCCAGCAGTTCCATTAGGACAGGACAGCAAGAGACCCAGTACTTC	CASSSIRTGQQETQYF
TRBV4-3	TRBJ1-2	-	-	TGCGCCAGCAGCCAAGATCCGGGAGTTTATGGCTACACCTTC	CASSQDPGVYGYTF
TRBV9	TRBJ2-3	-	TRBD2	TGTGCCAGCAGCGTCGGTGTAGGGCGAGCGGGAGGGAGAAGTGATACGCAGTATTTT	CASSVGVGRAGGRSDTQYF
TRBV11-2	TRBJ2-3	-	TRBD2	TGTGCCAGCAGCGAAACCCCGGGACTATACACAGATACGCAGTATTTT	CASSETPGLYTDTQYF
TRBV10-2	TRBJ1-6	-	-	TGCGCCAGCAGTCCGGGGAATTCACCCCTCCACTTT	CASSPGNSPLHF
TRBV18	TRBJ1-5	-	TRBD1	TGTGCCAGCTCACCAGGGACAGGGGGCAATCAGCCCCAGCATTTT	CASSPGTGGNQPQHF
TRBV27	TRBJ1-2	-	TRBD1	TGTGCCAGCAGTTCCTTGGGACAGGCCCTCTATGGCTACACCTTC	CASSSLGQALYGYTF
TRBV30	TRBJ2-7	-	-	TGTGCCTGGAGCCGAGGACTACTCGCCAAAGCGTCGTACGAGCAGTACTTC	CAWSRGLLAKASYEQYF
TRBV3-1/TRBV3-2	TRBJ2-7	-	TRBD2	TGTGCCAGCAGCCCTCTAACTAGCGGGAGGGCCCACGAGCAGTACTTC	CASSPLTSGRAHEQYF
TRBV15	TRBJ2-5	few	TRBD2	TGTGCCACCAGTCCACTAGCGGGGGAAGAGACCCAGTACTTC	CATSPLAGEETQYF
TRBV7-2	TRBJ2-1	-	-	TGTGCCAGCAGCTTTAGGTCAGGGAACTCCTACAATGAGCAGTTCTTC	CASSFRSGNSYNEQFF